These 13 T cell receptor beta chains were all obtained from the same sample, sequenced in a study of cytomegalovirus exposure and HLA in healthy donors. In the PCR, 60 Vbeta and 13 Jbeta primers were used. Measured with immunoSEQ multiplex PCR; TCRdb has only the in-frame clones, and not every one. Among roughly 200,000 clones, around 73% were seen once, and the ten largest hold around 2.4%. The sample was PBMCs. The receptors originated from a man between 60 and 75 years old in good health and CMV-seronegative.

J is TRBJ1-2 and V is TRBV5-1; D gene unclear. Germline CDR1 reads SGHRS; CDR2 reads YFSETQ. The V end lost 2 bases, the J end lost 5 bases, and 7 bases lay between the germline ends. The CDR3 length is 12 residues. CDR3 sequence: CASSFTGYGYTF. CDR3 sequence (DNA): TGCGCCAGCAGCTTTACGGGGTATGGCTACACCTTC.

This clone was detected once. The rearrangement uses TRBV5-4 and TRBJ2-7, with 7 nucleotides matching TRBD1. The CDR3 is 13 amino acids. Germline assignment: CDR1 SGHNT and CDR2 YYREEE (reference sequence). Trimming cost V 3 bases and J 2 bases; bases outside gene matches: 2. In DNA, the CDR3 is TGTGCCAGCAGCTCCACAGGGGCCTACGAGCAGTACTTC. Translating gives CASSSTGAYEQYF.

J is TRBJ1-2 and V is TRBV28; TRBD1 agrees at 7 bases. This CDR3 region has 13 residues. The V gene's germline CDR1 is MDHEN and CDR2 SYDVKM. V shed 3 bases, J shed 8 bases, and the junction held 6 bases outside the gene matches. The CDR3, as DNA: TGTGCCAGCAGTTTTACAGGGGAAGGGGGCTACACCTTC. It encodes CASSFTGEGGYTF.

A word on this clone: The junction departs from the called germline gene at one end, perhaps through a read error. This sequence joins TRBV10-3 and TRBJ1-5; D perhaps matches TRBD1 (5 bases). The CDR3 runs 13 residues. The germline V gene has CDR1 ENHRY and CDR2 SYGVKD. CDR3 nucleotides: TGTGCCATCACAGGGACTCTAAATCAGCCCCAGAATTTT. Amino acids: CAITGTLNQPQNF.

The V call is TRBV19, the J call TRBJ2-7; D not certain. V dropped 3 bases and J dropped 3 bases, with 6 bases sitting between them. This CDR3 contains 12 residues. Germline V gene data show CDR1 as LNHDA and CDR2 as SQIVND (reference sequence). DNA of the CDR3: TGTGCCAGTAGTATCCCAGGCTACGAGCAGTACTTC. It encodes CASSIPGYEQYF.

The chain joins TRBV9 to TRBJ2-1; 7 bases agree with TRBD2. V dropped 4 bases and J dropped 4; count of bases not matched to a gene: 8. Germline CDR1 SGDLS, CDR2 YYNGEE. This CDR3 has 15 residues. The CDR3 loop reads CASSLSAGVYNEQFF. The DNA for the CDR3 is TGTGCCAGCAGCCTCTCCGCGGGGGTTTACAATGAGCAGTTCTTC.

The chain uses TRBV7-3 and TRBJ2-1; TRBD2 is a possible D gene (7 bases). Germline V gives CDR1 SGHTA, CDR2 FQGTGA. The CDR3 length is 17 residues. Trimming removed 1 base from V and 0 bases from J, with 13 bases in between. The CDR3 here is CASSLRGGGSSYNEQFF. CDR3 nucleotide sequence: TGTGCCAGCAGCTTAAGGGGGGGCGGGAGCTCCTACAATGAGCAGTTCTTC. The entire variable domain, with the rest obtained from reference TRBV7-3 and TRBJ2-1, is as follows: GAGVSQTPSNKVTEKGKYVELRCDPISGHTALYWYRQSLGQGPEFLIYFQGTGAADDSGLPNDRFFAVRPEGSVSTLKIQRTERGDSAVYLCASSLRGGGSSYNEQFFGPGTRLTVL.

The chain links TRBV6-5 to TRBJ2-2, with 9 bases lining up with TRBD2. J was trimmed by 3 bases and V by 5 bases; bases with no gene match: 4. The length of the CDR3 is 15 residues. CDR1 is MNHEY, CDR2 SVGAGI, per germline. The CDR3: CASSRLAAHTGELFF. CDR3 coding DNA: TGTGCCAGCAGTCGACTAGCGGCTCACACCGGGGAGCTGTTTTTT.

The rearrangement uses TRBV7-9 and TRBJ1-5, with D hard to call. The CDR3 is made up of 15 amino acids. Trimming took 3 bases from V and 1 from J, leaving 10 bases between them. Germline V gives CDR1 SEHNR, CDR2 FQNEAQ (reference sequence). The CDR3 coding sequence is TGTGCCAGCAGCTTCGGAGCTGACAGCAATCAGCCCCAGCATTTT. Its protein is CASSFGADSNQPQHF.

V is TRBV29-1 and J is TRBJ1-1, with 11 nucleotides matching TRBD1. This CDR3 contains 13 residues. Germline-derived CDR1 and CDR2 are SQVTM and ANQGSEA. J was trimmed by 5 bases and V by 7 bases; bases with no gene match: 6. CDR3 region: CSADRGQGTEAFF. The CDR3 DNA is TGCAGCGCGGACAGGGGGCAGGGAACTGAAGCTTTCTTT.

The CDR3 DNA reads TGCGCCAGCAGCTTGAACCAGGGCTTGGGCACTGAAGCTTTCTTT. Translating gives CASSLNQGLGTEAFF. The rearrangement links TRBV5-1 to TRBJ1-1; D might be TRBD1 (5 bases). V lost 1 base, J lost 4 bases, and 14 bases lay in between. The CDR3 sequence is 15 residues long. Germline values: CDR1 SGHRS, CDR2 YFSETQ.

In its sample, this clone was seen once. The V and J genes are TRBV5-1 and TRBJ1-1, with D tentatively TRBD1 (6 bases). V was shortened by 1 base and J by 6 bases, with 13 bases between the two germline ends. The CDR3 has 14 amino acids. Germline-derived CDR1 and CDR2 are SGHRS and YFSETQ. The CDR3 coding sequence is TGCGCCAGCAGCTTGATGACAGGCCGGCCTGAAGCTTTCTTT. Protein product: CASSLMTGRPEAFF.

The chain joins TRBV4-1 to TRBJ2-3; D might be TRBD2 (6 bases). This CDR3 has 14 residues. Germline CDR1 and CDR2: MGHRA and YSYEKL. V was trimmed by 8 bases and J by 2 bases, leaving 14 bases between them. CDR3 amino acids: CASAKLADTDTQYF. CDR3 bases: TGCGCCAGCGCGAAACTAGCTGACACAGATACGCAGTATTTT.